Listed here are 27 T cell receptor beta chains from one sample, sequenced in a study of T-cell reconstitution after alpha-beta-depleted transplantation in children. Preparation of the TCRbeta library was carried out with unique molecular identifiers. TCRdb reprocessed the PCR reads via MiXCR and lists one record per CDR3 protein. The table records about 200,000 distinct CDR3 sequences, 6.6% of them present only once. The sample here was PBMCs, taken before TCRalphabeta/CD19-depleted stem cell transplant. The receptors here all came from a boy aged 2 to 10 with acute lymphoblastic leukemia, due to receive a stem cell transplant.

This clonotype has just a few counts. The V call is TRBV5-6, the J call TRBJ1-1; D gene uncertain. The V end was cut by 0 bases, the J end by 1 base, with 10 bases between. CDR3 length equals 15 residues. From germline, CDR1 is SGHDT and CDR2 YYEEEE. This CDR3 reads CASSLAPKGNTEAFF. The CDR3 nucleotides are TGTGCCAGCAGCTTGGCCCCAAAAGGGAACACTGAAGCTTTCTTT.

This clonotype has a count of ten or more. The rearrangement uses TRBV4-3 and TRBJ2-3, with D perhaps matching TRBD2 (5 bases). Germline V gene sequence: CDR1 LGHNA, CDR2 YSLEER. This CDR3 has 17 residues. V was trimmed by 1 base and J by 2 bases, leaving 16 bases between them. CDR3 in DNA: TGCGCCAGCAGCCAAGGGGGTCGAGGGAGTAACACAGATACGCAGTATTTT. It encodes CASSQGGRGSNTDTQYF.

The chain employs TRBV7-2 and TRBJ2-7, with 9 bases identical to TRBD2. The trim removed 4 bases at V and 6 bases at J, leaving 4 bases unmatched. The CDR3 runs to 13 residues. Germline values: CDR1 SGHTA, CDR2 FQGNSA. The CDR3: CASSWRGGTEQYF. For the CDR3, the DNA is TGTGCCAGCAGCTGGCGGGGGGGCACCGAGCAGTACTTC.

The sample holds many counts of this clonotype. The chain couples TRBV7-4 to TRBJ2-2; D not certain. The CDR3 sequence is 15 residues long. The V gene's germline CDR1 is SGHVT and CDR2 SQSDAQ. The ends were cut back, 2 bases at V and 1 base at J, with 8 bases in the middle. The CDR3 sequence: CASSLSIGNTGELFF. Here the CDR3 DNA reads TGTGCCAGCAGCTTATCGATAGGGAACACCGGGGAGCTGTTTTTT.

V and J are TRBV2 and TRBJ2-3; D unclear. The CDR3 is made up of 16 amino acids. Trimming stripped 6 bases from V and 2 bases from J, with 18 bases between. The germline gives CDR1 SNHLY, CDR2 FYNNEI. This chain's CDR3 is CASSLDRIVTTDTQYF. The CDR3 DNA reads TGTGCCAGCAGCCTTGATCGAATCGTAACCACAGATACGCAGTATTTT.

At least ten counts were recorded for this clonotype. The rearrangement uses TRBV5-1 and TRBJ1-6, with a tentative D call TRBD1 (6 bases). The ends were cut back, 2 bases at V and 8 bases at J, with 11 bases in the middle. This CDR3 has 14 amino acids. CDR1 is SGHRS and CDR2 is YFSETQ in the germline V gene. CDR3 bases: TGCGCCAGCAGCTTCGGAGAGGGGGATTCACCCCTCCACTTT. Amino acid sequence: CASSFGEGDSPLHF.

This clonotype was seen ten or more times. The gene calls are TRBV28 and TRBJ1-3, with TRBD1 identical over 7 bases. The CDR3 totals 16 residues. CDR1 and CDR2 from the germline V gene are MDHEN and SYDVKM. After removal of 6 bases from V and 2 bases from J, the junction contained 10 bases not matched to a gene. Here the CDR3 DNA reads TGTGCCAGCAGGCTAACAGGGGTTGGCGCTGGAAACACCATATATTTT. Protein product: CASRLTGVGAGNTIYF.

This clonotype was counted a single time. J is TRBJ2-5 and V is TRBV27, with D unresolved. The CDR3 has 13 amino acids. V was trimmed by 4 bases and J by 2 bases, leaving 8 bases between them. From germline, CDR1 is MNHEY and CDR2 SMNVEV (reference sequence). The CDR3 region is CASSSPTQETQYF. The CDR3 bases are TGTGCCAGCAGTTCGCCGACTCAAGAGACCCAGTACTTC.

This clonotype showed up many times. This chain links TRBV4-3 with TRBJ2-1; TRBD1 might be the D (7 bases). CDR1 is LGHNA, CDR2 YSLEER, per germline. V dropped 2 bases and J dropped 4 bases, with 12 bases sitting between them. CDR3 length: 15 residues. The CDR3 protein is CASSQSGGTYNEQFF. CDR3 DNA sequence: TGCGCCAGCAGCCAATCAGGGGGGACATACAATGAGCAGTTCTTC.

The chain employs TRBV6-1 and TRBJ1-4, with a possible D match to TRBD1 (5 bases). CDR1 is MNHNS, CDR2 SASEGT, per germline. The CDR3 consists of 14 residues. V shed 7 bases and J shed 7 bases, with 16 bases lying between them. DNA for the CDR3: TGTGCCAGCAAGATCGGACCTGGGGGTGAAAAACTGTTTTTT. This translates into CASKIGPGGEKLFF.

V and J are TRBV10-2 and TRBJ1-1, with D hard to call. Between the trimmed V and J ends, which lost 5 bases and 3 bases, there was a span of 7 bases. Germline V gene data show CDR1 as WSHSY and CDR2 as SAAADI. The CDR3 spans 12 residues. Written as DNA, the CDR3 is TGCGCCAGCAGTTTCGGGTACACTGAAGCTTTCTTT. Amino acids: CASSFGYTEAFF.

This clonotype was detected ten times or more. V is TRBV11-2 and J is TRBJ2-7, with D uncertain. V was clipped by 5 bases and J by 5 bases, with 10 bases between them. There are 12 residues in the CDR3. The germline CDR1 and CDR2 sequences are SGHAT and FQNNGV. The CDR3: CASSPPDDEQYF. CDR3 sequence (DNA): TGTGCCAGCAGCCCCCCGGACGACGAGCAGTACTTC.

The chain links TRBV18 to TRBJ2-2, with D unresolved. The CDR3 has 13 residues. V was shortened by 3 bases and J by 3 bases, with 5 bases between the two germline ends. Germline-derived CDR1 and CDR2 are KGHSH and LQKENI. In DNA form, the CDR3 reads TGTGCCAGCTCACCCCTAGACACCGGGGAGCTGTTTTTT. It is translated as CASSPLDTGELFF. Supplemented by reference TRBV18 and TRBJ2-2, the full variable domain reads NAGVMQNPRHLVRRRGQEARLRCSPMKGHSHVYWYRQLPEEGLKFMVYLQKENIIDESGMPKERFSAEFPKEGPSILRIQQVVRGDSAAYFCASSPLDTGELFFGEGSRLTVL.

The CDR3 nucleotides are TGTGCCAGCAGCTTAGCTCTAGCGGGAGCGTCCTACGAGCAGTACTTC. This gives the protein CASSLALAGASYEQYF. The J gene is TRBJ2-7, the V gene TRBV7-2; 10 bases match TRBD2. Germline loops: CDR1 SGHTA, CDR2 FQGNSA. V trimming: 0 bases; J trimming: 1 base; junction bases outside the gene matches: 3. The CDR3 covers 16 residues.

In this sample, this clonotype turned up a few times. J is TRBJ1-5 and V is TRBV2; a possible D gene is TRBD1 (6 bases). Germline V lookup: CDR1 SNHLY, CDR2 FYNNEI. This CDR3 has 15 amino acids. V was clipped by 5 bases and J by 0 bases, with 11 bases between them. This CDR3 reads CASSLQGNSNQPQHF. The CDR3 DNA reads TGTGCCAGCAGTCTTCAGGGGAATAGCAATCAGCCCCAGCATTTT.

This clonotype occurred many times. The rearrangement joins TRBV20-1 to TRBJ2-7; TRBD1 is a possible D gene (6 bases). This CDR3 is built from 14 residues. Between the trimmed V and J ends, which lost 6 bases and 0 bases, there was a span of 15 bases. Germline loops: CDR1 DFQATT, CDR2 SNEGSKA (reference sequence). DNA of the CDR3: TGCAGTGCCGCTCCTTCAGGGGTCTCCTACGAGCAGTACTTC. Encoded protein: CSAAPSGVSYEQYF.

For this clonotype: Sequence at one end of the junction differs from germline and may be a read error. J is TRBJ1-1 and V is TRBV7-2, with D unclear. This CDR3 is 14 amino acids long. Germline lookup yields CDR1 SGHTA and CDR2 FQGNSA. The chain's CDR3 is CANSFVEGGTEAFF. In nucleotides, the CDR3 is TGTGCCAACAGCTTCGTGGAGGGAGGGACTGAAGCTTTCTTT.

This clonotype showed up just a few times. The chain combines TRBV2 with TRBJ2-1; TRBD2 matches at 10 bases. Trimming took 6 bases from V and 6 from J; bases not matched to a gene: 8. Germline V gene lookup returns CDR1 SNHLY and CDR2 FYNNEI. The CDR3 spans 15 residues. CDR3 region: CASRESSGSPNEQFF. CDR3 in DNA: TGTGCCAGCAGGGAATCTAGCGGGAGCCCCAATGAGCAGTTCTTC.

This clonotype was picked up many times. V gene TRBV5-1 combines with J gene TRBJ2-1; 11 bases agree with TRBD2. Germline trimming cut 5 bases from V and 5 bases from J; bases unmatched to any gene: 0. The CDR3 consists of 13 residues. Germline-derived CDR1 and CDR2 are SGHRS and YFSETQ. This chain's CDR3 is CASRTSGNNEQFF. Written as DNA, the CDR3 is TGCGCCAGCAGGACTAGCGGGAACAATGAGCAGTTCTTC.

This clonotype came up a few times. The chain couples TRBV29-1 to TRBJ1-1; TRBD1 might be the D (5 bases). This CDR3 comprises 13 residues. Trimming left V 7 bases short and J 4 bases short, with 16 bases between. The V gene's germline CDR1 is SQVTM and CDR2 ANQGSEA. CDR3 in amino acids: CSGTPRSLTEAFF. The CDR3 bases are TGCAGCGGGACACCCCGGAGTCTCACTGAAGCTTTCTTT.

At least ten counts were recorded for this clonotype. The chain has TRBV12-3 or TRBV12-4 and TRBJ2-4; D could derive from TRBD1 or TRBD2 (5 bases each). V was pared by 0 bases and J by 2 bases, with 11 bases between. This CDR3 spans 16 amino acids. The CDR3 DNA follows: TGTGCCAGCAGTTTAGCAGGCCAGGGACCCAAAAACATTCAGTACTTC. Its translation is CASSLAGQGPKNIQYF.

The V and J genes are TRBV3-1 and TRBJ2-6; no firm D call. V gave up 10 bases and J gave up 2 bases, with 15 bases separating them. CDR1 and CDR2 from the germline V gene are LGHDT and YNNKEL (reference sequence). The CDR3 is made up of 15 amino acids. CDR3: CATCQDTTGANVLTF. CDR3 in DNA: TGTGCCACCTGCCAAGACACCACTGGGGCCAACGTCCTGACTTTC.

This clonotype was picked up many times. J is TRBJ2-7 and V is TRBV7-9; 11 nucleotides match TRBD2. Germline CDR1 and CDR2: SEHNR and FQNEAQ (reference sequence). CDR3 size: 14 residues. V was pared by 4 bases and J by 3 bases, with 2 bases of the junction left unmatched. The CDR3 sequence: CASSSGLAVYEQYF. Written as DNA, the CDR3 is TGTGCCAGCAGCTCGGGACTAGCGGTCTACGAGCAGTACTTC. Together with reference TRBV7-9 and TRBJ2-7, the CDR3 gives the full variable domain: DTGVSQNPRHKITKRGQNVTFRCDPISEHNRLYWYRQTLGQGPEFLTYFQNEAQLEKSRLLSDRFSAERPKGSFSTLEIQRTEQGDSAMYLCASSSGLAVYEQYFGPGTRLTVT.

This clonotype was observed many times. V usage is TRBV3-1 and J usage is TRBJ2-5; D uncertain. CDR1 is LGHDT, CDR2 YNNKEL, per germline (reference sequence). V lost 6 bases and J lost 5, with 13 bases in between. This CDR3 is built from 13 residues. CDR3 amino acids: CASRARMLETQYF. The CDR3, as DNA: TGTGCCAGCAGGGCGAGGATGTTGGAGACCCAGTACTTC.

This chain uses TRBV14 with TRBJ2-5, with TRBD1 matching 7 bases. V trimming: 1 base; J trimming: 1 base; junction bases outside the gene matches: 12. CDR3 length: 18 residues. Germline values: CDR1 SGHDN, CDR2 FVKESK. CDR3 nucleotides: TGTGCCAGCAGCCAAGTGTTGAGGGGGCGATCGGGCCAAGAGACCCAGTACTTC. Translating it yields CASSQVLRGRSGQETQYF.

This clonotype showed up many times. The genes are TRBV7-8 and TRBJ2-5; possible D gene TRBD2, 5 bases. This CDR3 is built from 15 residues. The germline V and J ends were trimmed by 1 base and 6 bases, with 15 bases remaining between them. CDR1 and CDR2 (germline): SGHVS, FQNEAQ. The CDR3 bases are TGTGCCAGCAGCTTAGAGAGGCGGGCGTTGAAGACCCAGTACTTC. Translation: CASSLERRALKTQYF.

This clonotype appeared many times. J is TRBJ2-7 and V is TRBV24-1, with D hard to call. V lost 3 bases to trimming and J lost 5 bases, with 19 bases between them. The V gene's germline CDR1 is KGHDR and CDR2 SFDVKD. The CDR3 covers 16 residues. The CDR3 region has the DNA TGTGCCACCAGTGATACTTCCGGACCCCTTAAGGACGAGCAGTACTTC. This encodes CATSDTSGPLKDEQYF.